These 5 T cell receptor beta chains were sequenced from one sample in a study of cytomegalovirus exposure and HLA in healthy donors. Vbeta (60) and Jbeta (13) primers were used in the PCR. The protocol was immunoSEQ multiplex PCR, while the TCRdb copy is restricted to in-frame clones and leaves out a portion. The sample table includes roughly 40,000 clones. Material for sequencing was PBMCs. The receptors were sampled from a male donor in good health and CMV-seronegative.

This rearrangement joins TRBV30 to TRBJ2-7; 7 nucleotides align to TRBD1. The junction had 8 bases not matched to a gene; V was cut back by 7 bases and J by 2 bases. The CDR3 length is 13 residues. The germline gives CDR1 GTSNPN, CDR2 SVGIG (reference sequence). CDR3 nucleotides: TGTGCCTATTTACAGGGGAGCGCCTACGAGCAGTACTTC. Translating gives CAYLQGSAYEQYF. Drawing the rest from reference TRBV30 and TRBJ2-7, the complete variable domain is SQTIHQWPATLVQPVGSPLSLECTVEGTSNPNLYWYRQAAGRGLQLLFYSVGIGQISSEVPQNLSASRPQDRQFILSSKKLLLSDSGFYLCAYLQGSAYEQYFGPGTRLTVT.

The CDR3 region has the DNA TGTGCCAGCAGCAAACAGGGGGGACAGCCCCAGCATTTT. Translated: CASSKQGGQPQHF. The chain is built from TRBV7-2 and TRBJ1-5; TRBD1 matches 8 bases. The CDR3 runs 13 residues. Trimming took 5 bases from V and 7 from J; bases not matched to a gene: 4. In germline, CDR1 is SGHTA, CDR2 FQGNSA.

J is TRBJ1-2 and V is TRBV10-3; D remains unclear. This CDR3 is built from 12 residues. Trimming shortened V by 8 bases and J by 8 bases, and 15 bases separated the two germline ends. Germline-derived CDR1 and CDR2 are ENHRY and SYGVKD. The DNA of the CDR3 is TGTGCCATCGGTGCCCTAAGCGTAGGCTACACCTTC. Amino acid sequence: CAIGALSVGYTF.

The chain combines TRBV6-1 with TRBJ2-5; no definite D call. The CDR3 covers 13 residues. From germline, CDR1 is MNHNS and CDR2 SASEGT. V lost 5 bases, J lost 5 bases, and 12 bases lay in between. CDR3 coding DNA: TGTGCCAGCAGTTCACAGCTCCTGGAGACCCAGTACTTC. Protein product: CASSSQLLETQYF.

This chain uses TRBV28 with TRBJ1-2; D is possibly TRBD1 (6 bases). The CDR3 has 14 amino acids. Germline CDR1 and CDR2: MDHEN and SYDVKM. The ends were cut back, 5 bases at V and 4 bases at J, with 14 bases in the middle. The CDR3 region has the DNA TGTGCCAGCAGTCTCGAACAGGGTGGCTATGGCTACACCTTC. Translating gives CASSLEQGGYGYTF.